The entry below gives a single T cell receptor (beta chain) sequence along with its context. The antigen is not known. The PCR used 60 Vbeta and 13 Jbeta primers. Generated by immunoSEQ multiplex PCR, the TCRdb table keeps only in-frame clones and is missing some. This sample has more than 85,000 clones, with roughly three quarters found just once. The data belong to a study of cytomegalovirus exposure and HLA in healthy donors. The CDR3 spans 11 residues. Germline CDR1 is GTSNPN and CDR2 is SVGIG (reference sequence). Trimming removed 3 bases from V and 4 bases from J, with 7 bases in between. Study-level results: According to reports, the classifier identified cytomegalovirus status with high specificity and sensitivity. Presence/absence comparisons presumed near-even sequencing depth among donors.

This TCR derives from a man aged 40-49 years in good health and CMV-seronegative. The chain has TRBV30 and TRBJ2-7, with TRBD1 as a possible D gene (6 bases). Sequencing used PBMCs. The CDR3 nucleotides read TGTGCCTGGAGACAGGGTTACGAGCAGTACTTC. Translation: CAWRQGYEQYF.